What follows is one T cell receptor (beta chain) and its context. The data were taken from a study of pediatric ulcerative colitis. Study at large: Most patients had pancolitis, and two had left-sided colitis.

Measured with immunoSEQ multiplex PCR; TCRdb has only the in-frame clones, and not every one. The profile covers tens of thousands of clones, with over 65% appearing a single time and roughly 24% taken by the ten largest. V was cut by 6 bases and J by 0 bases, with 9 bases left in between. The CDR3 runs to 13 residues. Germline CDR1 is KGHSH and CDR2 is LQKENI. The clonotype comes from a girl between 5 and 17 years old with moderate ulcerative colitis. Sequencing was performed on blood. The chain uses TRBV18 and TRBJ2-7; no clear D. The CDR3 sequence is CASSPARSYEQYF. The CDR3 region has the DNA TGTGCCAGCTCCCCGGCTCGCTCCTACGAGCAGTACTTC.